Each of the 4 T cell receptor beta chains below was sequenced from the same sample in a study of metastatic and nonmetastatic thyroid tumors. TCRdb re-clonotyped the PCR reads via MiXCR. The sample contains roughly 34,000 clones, around 33% of which appear only once. Ahead of thyroid surgery, no patient had received treatment of any kind. The source material was tumor tissue. Source of these receptors: a female donor with papillary thyroid cancer or a benign thyroid nodule (not recorded which). Some clones in this sample may be carry-over from other donors' samples.

This clone was found many times. The chain's CDR3 is CASSSPSVGPADTQYF. CDR3 nucleotides: TGCGCCAGCAGCTCCCCTAGCGTGGGGCCGGCAGATACGCAGTATTTT. The chain employs TRBV5-1 and TRBJ2-3; a possible D gene is TRBD2 (6 bases). Deletions cut 3 bases from V and 4 bases from J, with 18 bases between. The CDR3 spans 16 residues. CDR1 and CDR2 (germline): SGHRS, YFSETQ.

V usage is TRBV5-1 and J usage is TRBJ2-2, with D possibly being TRBD2 (7 bases). There are 15 residues in the CDR3. The germline V and J ends were trimmed by 1 base and 5 bases, with 12 bases remaining between them. Germline V gives CDR1 SGHRS, CDR2 YFSETQ. In nucleotides, the CDR3 is TGCGCCAGCAGCTTGCAACAGGGAGGGACCGGGGAGCTGTTTTTT. It encodes CASSLQQGGTGELFF.

Here the CDR3 reads CASRATRQHTGELFF. The CDR3 DNA reads as TGTGCCAGCCGGGCGACCAGGCAACACACCGGGGAGCTGTTTTTT. This chain uses TRBV11-2 with TRBJ2-2; no reliable D call. This CDR3 has 15 amino acids. Germline CDR1 SGHAT, CDR2 FQNNGV. V was clipped by 8 bases and J by 3 bases, with 16 bases between them.

This chain joins TRBV20-1 and TRBJ2-2, with D hard to call. V lost 1 base, J lost 7 bases, and 10 bases lay in between. This CDR3 has 13 residues. In germline, CDR1 is DFQATT, CDR2 SNEGSKA (reference sequence). CDR3 DNA sequence: TGCAGTGCTAGAGGGATGGTGGGCGGGGAGCTGTTTTTT. It codes for CSARGMVGGELFF.